This TCR beta chain was captured in a study of blood T cell repertoires in COVID-19. Study at large: Whether acute or convalescent, the COVID-19 samples came from the United States, Italy and Spain. Sources were T cells, B-cell-depleted T cells, or PBMCs; the material itself was cDNA or gDNA.

Original processing notes: Reference gene primer amplification yielded estimated nucleated cell counts. Sequenced by immunoSEQ multiplex PCR; TCRdb stores in-frame clones only, minus some. That table supplies the V and J calls and clone size; D and trimming were determined from the DNA. The sample consists of 13,000 to 15,000 clones, 75% to 90% of them appearing once. This CDR3 is built from 15 residues. V gave up 5 bases and J gave up 14 bases; unmatched junction bases: 18. CDR1 and CDR2 (germline): MNHEY, SVGEGT. The V call is TRBV6-2 or TRBV6-3, the J call TRBJ2-1, with 7 positions matching TRBD1. The sequence was collected from a man aged 35-49 years with active or convalescent COVID-19. The sequencing input was peripheral blood. CDR3 in DNA: TGTGCCAGCAGTCAACAAGGACGAGGGGGCCCAAGGGAGTTCTTC. Translating it yields CASSQQGRGGPREFF.